This T cell receptor (beta chain) was observed in a study of T-cell reconstitution after alpha-beta-depleted transplantation in children. Unique molecular identifiers were incorporated when the TCRbeta library was constructed. TCRdb re-analysed the PCR reads in MiXCR, keeping a single row per CDR3 protein. The table records some 200,000 distinct CDR3 sequences, about 15% of them present only once. This clonotype was observed many times. This specimen consisted of PBMCs from the stem cell graft donor, obtained from the stem cell graft. This sequence originates from a human donor who donated a stem cell graft to a child with acute lymphoblastic leukemia.

DNA of the CDR3: TGCGCCAGCAGCGAACAGGGTTGGGACTCACCCCTCCACTTT. Amino acids: CASSEQGWDSPLHF. The rearrangement links TRBV5-1 to TRBJ1-6; D might be TRBD1 (6 bases). CDR1 is SGHRS and CDR2 is YFSETQ in the germline V gene. The V end lost 4 bases, the J end lost 10 bases, and 15 bases lay between the germline ends. The CDR3 contains 14 residues.